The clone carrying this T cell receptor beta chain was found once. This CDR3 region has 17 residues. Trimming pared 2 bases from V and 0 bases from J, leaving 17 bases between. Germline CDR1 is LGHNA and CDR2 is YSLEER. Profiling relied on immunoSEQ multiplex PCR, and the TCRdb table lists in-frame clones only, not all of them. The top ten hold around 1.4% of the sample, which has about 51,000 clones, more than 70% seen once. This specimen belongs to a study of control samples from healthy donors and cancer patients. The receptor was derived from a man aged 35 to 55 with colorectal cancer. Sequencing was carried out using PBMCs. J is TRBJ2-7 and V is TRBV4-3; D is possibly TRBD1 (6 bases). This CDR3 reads CASSQIVTGDSSYEQYF. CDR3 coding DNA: TGCGCCAGCAGCCAAATTGTGACAGGTGACAGCTCCTACGAGCAGTACTTC.